In its sample, the clone carrying this T cell receptor (beta chain) was seen many times. Germline lookup yields CDR1 LNHDA and CDR2 SQIVND (reference sequence). V was trimmed by 0 bases and J by 11 bases, leaving 19 bases between them. The CDR3 is 15 amino acids. This entry comes from a study of T cells in Graves' hyperthyroidism and ophthalmopathy. There were TCR beta CDR3 regions amplified from RNA transcripts. The TCR CDR3 first-round RT-PCR relied on the HTBI primer set. MiXCR was run by TCRdb on the multiplex PCR reads, yielding one entry per CDR3 protein. Altogether about 290,000 distinct CDR3 sequences are present, approximately 15% being singletons, with the ten largest covering 6.5% to 10%.

The chain has TRBV19 and TRBJ1-1; D uncertain. The sequence came from a woman aged 35 to 49 with Graves' hyperthyroidism. Sample: blood. DNA for the CDR3: TGTGCCAGTAGTATAGATCGGAAGGGAGCCGGAGGGGCTTTCTTT. As protein: CASSIDRKGAGGAFF.